This T cell receptor beta chain was profiled in a study of blood T cell repertoires in COVID-19. In the study overall: The United States, Italy and Spain supplied acute and convalescent COVID-19 samples.

Original processing notes: Reference gene primer amplification gave estimated nucleated cell counts. The assay was immunoSEQ multiplex PCR, and TCRdb's table has in-frame clones only and misses some. V, J and clone size derive from that table, while D and trimming were established from the DNA sequence. The sample holds 130,000 to 150,000 clones, just under 85% seen once. Germline CDR1 is SGHAT and CDR2 is FQNNGV. With 3 bases removed from V and 3 bases from J, the gap between germline ends came to 22 bases. This CDR3 has 18 amino acids. This clonotype originated in a woman aged 40 to 50 with active or convalescent COVID-19. The sample was peripheral blood. The V and J genes are TRBV11-2 and TRBJ2-3, with D possibly being TRBD2 (6 bases). CDR3 nucleotide sequence: TGTGCCAGCAGCTTCCCGGTGATTACGGGGGTTAGGACAGATACGCAGTATTTT. Translated, it gives CASSFPVITGVRTDTQYF.